This T cell receptor (beta chain) was found in a study of cytomegalovirus exposure and HLA in healthy donors. V trimming: 1 base; J trimming: 0 bases; junction bases outside the gene matches: 8. The V gene's germline CDR1 is LGHNA and CDR2 YSLEER. This CDR3 comprises 18 residues. Assay used: immunoSEQ multiplex PCR; TCRdb lists only in-frame clones, some missing. The sample records approximately 110,000 clones, 88% being singletons. This TCR came from a woman aged 18-29 years in good health and CMV-seronegative. The sequenced material came from PBMCs. V is TRBV4-3 and J is TRBJ2-2; TRBD2 matches 7 bases. CDR3 in amino acids: CASSQGGSGPANTGELFF. The CDR3 bases are TGCGCCAGCAGCCAAGGTGGTAGCGGGCCTGCGAACACCGGGGAGCTGTTTTTT.